The 2 T cell receptor beta chains below were found in one sample sequenced in a study of beta chain features in type 1 diabetes. Whole-study findings and limits: Shorter TCRB CDR3s, moderately but significantly so, marked every one of the four CD4+ subsets in Type 1 diabetes patients.

These receptors have no identified antigens. Sequencing targeted expressed TCRB transcripts, as all isolated RNA had been reverse transcribed. Measured with immunoSEQ multiplex PCR; TCRdb has only the in-frame clones, and not every one. The sample lists 200,000 to 300,000 clones; roughly 10% were seen once. What was sequenced was naive CD4+ T cells from blood. The receptors come from a man aged 25-45 years with type 1 diabetes.

This chain connects TRBV2 to TRBJ2-7, with a tentative D call TRBD1 (6 bases). The CDR3 totals 15 residues. Germline V gene lookup returns CDR1 SNHLY and CDR2 FYNNEI. The germline V and J ends were trimmed by 1 base and 0 bases, with 10 bases remaining between them. CDR3 sequence (DNA): TGTGCCAGCAGTGAAGGGACAGTTGTCTCCTACGAGCAGTACTTC. Its protein is CASSEGTVVSYEQYF.

This clone appeared a few times. The gene calls are TRBV11-2 and TRBJ2-7, with 11 bases that match TRBD2. This CDR3 has 15 amino acids. The V and J ends lost 3 bases and 0 bases, in that order; junction bases with no gene match: 1. Germline lookup yields CDR1 SGHAT and CDR2 FQNNGV. CDR3 nucleotide sequence: TGTGCCAGCAGCTTCACTAGCGGGGGCTCCTACGAGCAGTACTTC. As protein: CASSFTSGGSYEQYF.